This record covers a single TCR beta chain. The entry originates in a study of cytomegalovirus exposure and HLA in healthy donors. V was clipped by 1 base and J by 0 bases, with 13 bases between them. Germline V gives CDR1 SEHNR, CDR2 FQNEAQ (reference sequence). The CDR3 has 17 amino acids. The PCR employed 60 Vbeta primers together with 13 Jbeta primers. Clones were read by immunoSEQ multiplex PCR, and TCRdb kept only the in-frame ones, dropping some. In the table there are tens of thousands of clones, less than 10% of which are singletons. The origin of this receptor is a man between 50 and 59 years old in good health and CMV-seronegative. The sample taken for sequencing was PBMCs. J is TRBJ1-3 and V is TRBV7-9; D uncertain. For the CDR3, the DNA is TGTGCCAGCAGCTTAGGAGGGCAGGCCCTCTCTGGAAACACCATATATTTT. This sequence encodes CASSLGGQALSGNTIYF.